In its sample, the clone carrying this T cell receptor beta chain was seen once. This record belongs to a study of blood T cell repertoires in COVID-19. Sequenced by immunoSEQ multiplex PCR; TCRdb stores in-frame clones only, minus some. The repertoire holds 70,000 or so clones, with approximately 78% as singletons. The germline V gene has CDR1 SGHRS and CDR2 YFSETQ. The CDR3 is 14 amino acids. With 4 bases removed from V and 4 bases from J, the gap between germline ends came to 12 bases. This TCR was sampled from a human donor in a cohort sampled during active COVID-19. The chain couples TRBV5-1 to TRBJ1-3; maybe TRBD1 (6 bases). Material for sequencing was peripheral blood. CDR3 nucleotide sequence: TGCGCCAGCAGCCCCGGACAGCAAGGAAACACCATATATTTT. This codes for CASSPGQQGNTIYF.